This is a list of T cell receptor beta chains from one sample in a study of beta chain features in type 1 diabetes. The method was immunoSEQ multiplex PCR; TCRdb's version includes in-frame clones alone and lacks a portion of them. The repertoire includes hundreds of thousands of clones, roughly a tenth of them detected once, and more than 0.015% sits in the top ten. The specimen was naive CD4+ T cells from blood. These receptors were collected from a man aged 25-40 years with type 1 diabetes. CDR3s include the opening cysteine and the closing phenylalanine or tryptophan. The D gene is left open where the match is weak. Where a row states a size, it is once, few, many or the class of an expanded clone; other rows omit it.

CDR3aa | CDR3nt | abundance | j_gene | v_gene | d_gene
CASSVRGLTEAFF | TGTGCCAGCAGCGTCAGGGGGCTTACTGAAGCTTTCTTT | few | TRBJ1-1 | TRBV7-2 | TRBD1
CASIGGAEKLFF | TGTGCCAGCATAGGGGGAGCTGAAAAACTGTTTTTT | . | TRBJ1-4 | TRBV28 | .
CASSLGPGGSEKLFF | TGTGCCAGCAGCTTAGGGCCAGGGGGTAGCGAAAAACTGTTTTTT | few | TRBJ1-4 | TRBV7-2 | TRBD1
CASSLQGQEAFF | TGTGCCAGCAGCCTACAGGGACAGGAAGCTTTCTTT | . | TRBJ1-1 | TRBV5-6 | TRBD1
CASSLWDGGEAFF | TGTGCCAGCAGTTTATGGGACGGAGGTGAAGCTTTCTTT | . | TRBJ1-1 | TRBV28 | .
CASSLFPSGDNEQFF | TGTGCCAGCAGCTTATTCCCTAGCGGGGACAATGAGCAGTTCTTC | few | TRBJ2-1 | TRBV7-3 | TRBD2
CSVVTSGTDTQYF | TGCAGCGTTGTCACTAGCGGCACAGATACGCAGTATTTT | few | TRBJ2-3 | TRBV29-1 | TRBD2
CASSLAHLAGGDGYTF | TGTGCCAGCAGCTTGGCCCACTTGGCAGGGGGCGATGGCTACACCTTC | few | TRBJ1-2 | TRBV5-6 | TRBD1
CASSKPSDGNRQYF | TGTGCCAGCAGTAAACCGTCGGACGGGAACAGGCAGTACTTC | . | TRBJ2-7 | TRBV27 | .
CASSLSGGSYEQYF | TGTGCCAGCAGCTTAAGCGGCGGCTCCTACGAGCAGTACTTC | few | TRBJ2-7 | TRBV7-9 | .
CASSPEGYNQPQHF | TGTGCCAGCAGCCCGGAGGGGTACAATCAGCCCCAGCATTTT | . | TRBJ1-5 | TRBV9 | .
CASSMPNWPINTGELFF | TGTGCCAGTAGCATGCCCAATTGGCCCATTAACACCGGGGAGCTGTTTTTT | few | TRBJ2-2 | TRBV19 | .
CASSPGQNYEQYF | TGTGCCAGCTCACCGGGACAGAACTACGAGCAGTACTTC | . | TRBJ2-7 | TRBV18 | TRBD1
CASSLDGNSPLHF | TGCGCCAGCAGCTTGGACGGTAATTCACCCCTCCACTTT | . | TRBJ1-6 | TRBV5-1 | .
CATSRDRGKEKLFF | TGTGCCACCAGCAGAGATCGCGGAAAGGAAAAACTGTTTTTT | . | TRBJ1-4 | TRBV15 | .
CASSSSGGEYNEQFF | TGCGCCAGCAGCTCTAGCGGGGGGGAGTACAATGAGCAGTTCTTC | . | TRBJ2-1 | TRBV5-1 | TRBD2
CASSSRTGLTGELFF | TGTGCCAGCAGTTCAAGGACAGGGCTCACCGGGGAGCTGTTTTTT | few | TRBJ2-2 | TRBV6-5 | TRBD1
CASRRQGSSYNEQFF | TGTGCCAGCAGACGACAGGGGAGCTCCTACAATGAGCAGTTCTTC | . | TRBJ2-1 | TRBV11-2 | TRBD1
CASSLLGTSYNEQFF | TGCGCCAGCAGCTTGCTAGGAACCTCCTACAATGAGCAGTTCTTC | . | TRBJ2-1 | TRBV5-1 | .
CASSSWQRGDYNEQFF | TGCGCCAGCAGCTCGTGGCAGCGGGGGGACTACAATGAGCAGTTCTTC | . | TRBJ2-1 | TRBV5-1 | TRBD2
CASSYRDRESYGYTF | TGTGCCAGCAGCTATCGGGACAGGGAGTCGTATGGCTACACCTTC | . | TRBJ1-2 | TRBV9 | TRBD1
CASSLQGGETQYF | TGTGCCAGCAGCTTGCAGGGTGGGGAGACCCAGTACTTC | . | TRBJ2-5 | TRBV5-8 | .
CASSYSSINSPLHF | TGTGCCAGCAGTTACTCGTCAATCAATTCACCCCTCCACTTT | . | TRBJ1-6 | TRBV6-5 | .
CASGLVLRGSQETQYF | TGTGCTAGTGGTTTGGTACTCAGGGGCAGTCAAGAGACCCAGTACTTC | . | TRBJ2-5 | TRBV12-5 | .
CASSLPGLNVLTF | TGTGCCAGCAGCTTACCAGGGCTCAACGTCCTGACTTTC | . | TRBJ2-6 | TRBV7-9 | .
CASSLEGRDGTEAFF | TGCGCCAGCAGCTTGGAAGGGCGGGACGGCACTGAAGCTTTCTTT | . | TRBJ1-1 | TRBV5-1 | .
CASSPNTRQETQYF | TGTGCCAGCTCACCGAATACACGTCAAGAGACCCAGTACTTC | few | TRBJ2-5 | TRBV18 | .
CASSPGSSSYEQYF | TGTGCCAGCAGCCCAGGGTCCAGCTCCTACGAGCAGTACTTC | few | TRBJ2-7 | TRBV7-9 | .
CASSAARGNNEQFF | TGTGCCAGCAGCGCTGCTCGGGGGAACAATGAGCAGTTCTTC | few | TRBJ2-1 | TRBV9 | .
CASSIAGGARETQYF | TGTGCCAGTAGTATTGCCGGGGGGGCCAGAGAGACCCAGTACTTC | . | TRBJ2-5 | TRBV19 | TRBD2
CASSFGTSISYEQYF | TGCGCCAGCAGCTTCGGGACTTCTATCTCCTACGAGCAGTACTTC | . | TRBJ2-7 | TRBV5-1 | .
CASSEGAGANVLTF | TGTGCCAGCAGTGAGGGAGCTGGGGCCAACGTCCTGACTTTC | . | TRBJ2-6 | TRBV6-1 | .
CASSLEGINTEAFF | TGTGCCAGCAGCTTGGAGGGGATCAACACTGAAGCTTTCTTT | . | TRBJ1-1 | TRBV5-4 | .
CASTGGTEAFF | TGTGCCTCCACAGGGGGCACTGAAGCTTTCTTT | . | TRBJ1-1 | TRBV10-3 | TRBD1
CASQRGLQETQYF | TGTGCCAGTCAAAGGGGGCTGCAAGAGACCCAGTACTTC | . | TRBJ2-5 | TRBV19 | TRBD1
CASSLARGTNYGYTF | TGTGCCAGCAGCTTAGCGCGGGGTACTAACTATGGCTACACCTTC | few | TRBJ1-2 | TRBV7-9 | .
CASSGNRGGDNYEQYF | TGCGCCAGCAGCGGTAACCGCGGGGGCGACAACTACGAGCAGTACTTC | few | TRBJ2-7 | TRBV5-1 | .
CASSGLRGGASGYNEQFF | TGTGCCAGCAGCGGATTACGCGGGGGGGCCTCGGGATACAATGAGCAGTTCTTC | . | TRBJ2-1 | TRBV9 | TRBD2
CAWSPRGLGNEQFF | TGTGCCTGGAGCCCGCGGGGTTTAGGCAATGAGCAGTTCTTC | few | TRBJ2-1 | TRBV30 | .
CASSFNLNTEAFF | TGTGCCAGCAGTTTTAACTTGAACACTGAAGCTTTCTTT | . | TRBJ1-1 | TRBV28 | .